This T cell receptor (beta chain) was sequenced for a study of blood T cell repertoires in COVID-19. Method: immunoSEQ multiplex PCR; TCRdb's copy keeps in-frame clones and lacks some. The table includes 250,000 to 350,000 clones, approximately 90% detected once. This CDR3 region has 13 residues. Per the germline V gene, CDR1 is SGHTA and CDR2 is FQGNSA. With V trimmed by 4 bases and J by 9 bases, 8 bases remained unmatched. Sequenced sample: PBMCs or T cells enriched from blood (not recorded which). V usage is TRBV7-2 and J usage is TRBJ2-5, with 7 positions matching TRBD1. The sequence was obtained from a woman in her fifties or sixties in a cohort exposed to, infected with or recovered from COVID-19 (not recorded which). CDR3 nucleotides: TGTGCCAGCAGCTCAGCTGACAGGGTCCCCCAGTACTTC. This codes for CASSSADRVPQYF.